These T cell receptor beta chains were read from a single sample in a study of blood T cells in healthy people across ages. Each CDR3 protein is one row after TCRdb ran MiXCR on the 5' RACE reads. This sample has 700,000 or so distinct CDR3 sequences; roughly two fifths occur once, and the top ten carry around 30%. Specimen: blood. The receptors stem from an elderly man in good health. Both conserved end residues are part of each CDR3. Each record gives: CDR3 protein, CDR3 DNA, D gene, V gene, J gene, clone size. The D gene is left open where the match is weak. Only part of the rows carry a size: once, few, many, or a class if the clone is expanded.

CDR3 protein: CASSYSPGQGNNEQFF
CDR3 DNA: TGTGCCAGCAGTTACTCGCCGGGACAGGGGAACAATGAGCAGTTCTTC
D gene: TRBD1
V gene: TRBV12-3/TRBV12-4
J gene: TRBJ2-1
clone size: NA

CDR3 protein: CANSSLRDTGNYGYTF
CDR3 DNA: TGTGCCAACAGTTCCCTCCGGGACACAGGGAACTATGGCTACACCTTC
D gene: NA
V gene: TRBV6-2/TRBV6-3
J gene: TRBJ1-2
clone size: NA

CDR3 protein: CSARELWEYEQFF
CDR3 DNA: TGCAGTGCTAGAGAGCTGTGGGAGTATGAGCAGTTCTTC
D gene: NA
V gene: TRBV20-1
J gene: TRBJ2-1
clone size: NA

CDR3 protein: CASSYSTETGDWAYEQYF
CDR3 DNA: TGTGCCAGCAGTTATTCGACCGAGACAGGGGACTGGGCCTACGAGCAGTACTTC
D gene: TRBD1
V gene: TRBV7-2
J gene: TRBJ2-7
clone size: few

CDR3 protein: CASIQGQTGELFF
CDR3 DNA: TGTGCCAGCATCCAGGGGCAGACCGGGGAGCTGTTTTTT
D gene: NA
V gene: TRBV6-6
J gene: TRBJ2-2
clone size: NA

CDR3 protein: CASSPRQGRGEQYF
CDR3 DNA: TGTGCCAGCAGCCCTAGACAGGGTCGTGGCGAGCAGTACTTC
D gene: TRBD1
V gene: TRBV3-1
J gene: TRBJ2-7
clone size: few

CDR3 protein: CASRRDSTDNEQFF
CDR3 DNA: TGTGCCAGCCGCCGGGACTCCACCGACAATGAGCAGTTCTTC
D gene: NA
V gene: TRBV7-2
J gene: TRBJ2-1
clone size: NA

CDR3 protein: CASSLWDMGTGNTEAFF
CDR3 DNA: TGTGCCAGCAGCTTATGGGATATGGGGACAGGGAACACTGAAGCTTTCTTT
D gene: TRBD1
V gene: TRBV7-3
J gene: TRBJ1-1
clone size: NA

CDR3 protein: CASSLGDTYNEQFF
CDR3 DNA: TGTGCCAGCAGCTTAGGGGACACCTACAATGAGCAGTTCTTC
D gene: NA
V gene: TRBV11-3
J gene: TRBJ2-1
clone size: NA

CDR3 protein: CASSLQAPVVKNIQYF
CDR3 DNA: TGTGCCAGCAGCTTACAGGCCCCGGTAGTCAAAAACATTCAGTACTTC
D gene: NA
V gene: TRBV7-8
J gene: TRBJ2-4
clone size: NA

CDR3 protein: CASSPNKGAETQYF
CDR3 DNA: TGTGCCAGCTCACCAAATAAGGGGGCAGAGACCCAGTACTTC
D gene: TRBD1
V gene: TRBV18
J gene: TRBJ2-5
clone size: many

CDR3 protein: CSARSTSGGFTGELFF
CDR3 DNA: TGCAGTGCTCGCTCGACTAGCGGGGGATTCACCGGGGAGCTGTTTTTT
D gene: TRBD2
V gene: TRBV20-1
J gene: TRBJ2-2
clone size: few

CDR3 protein: CASSSGTFYERYF
CDR3 DNA: TGTGCCAGCAGCAGCGGGACTTTCTACGAGCGGTACTTC
D gene: TRBD2
V gene: TRBV7-6
J gene: TRBJ2-7
clone size: once

CDR3 protein: CSVLRGVAGWTGELFF
CDR3 DNA: TGCAGCGTCCTCCGCGGGGTAGCGGGATGGACCGGGGAGCTGTTTTTT
D gene: TRBD2
V gene: TRBV29-1
J gene: TRBJ2-2
clone size: few

CDR3 protein: CASSLARTQGGGEQFF
CDR3 DNA: TGTGCCAGCAGCTTAGCTCGAACACAAGGTGGGGGTGAGCAGTTCTTC
D gene: NA
V gene: TRBV7-2
J gene: TRBJ2-1
clone size: few

CDR3 protein: CASSESGTFMNTEAFF
CDR3 DNA: TGTGCCAGCAGCGAGTCCGGGACATTTATGAACACTGAAGCTTTCTTT
D gene: NA
V gene: TRBV6-2/TRBV6-3
J gene: TRBJ1-1
clone size: NA

CDR3 protein: CATCPWDSTDTQYF
CDR3 DNA: TGTGCCACCTGTCCCTGGGACAGCACAGATACGCAGTATTTT
D gene: NA
V gene: TRBV24-1
J gene: TRBJ2-3
clone size: NA